These 10 T cell receptor beta chains came from one sample sequenced in a study of T cell clones after liver transplantation. Clones were sequenced by immunoSEQ multiplex PCR, and TCRdb holds only the in-frame ones, with some missing. The table includes just under 60,000 clones, 70% detected once. The material sequenced was CD4+ T cells from blood, taken at the roughly 15-month timepoint. These receptor sequences come from a human patient who received a liver transplant. Part of the T cells may come from the graft donor.

CDR3 coding DNA: TGTGCCAGCAGTATTACAGGGGAGAGCACAGATACGCAGTATTTT. Amino acid sequence: CASSITGESTDTQYF. The gene calls are TRBV6-6 and TRBJ2-3; TRBD1 matches at 7 bases. CDR1 is MNHNY, CDR2 SVGAGI, per germline (reference sequence). The CDR3 runs 15 residues. V shed 5 bases and J 0 bases; nucleotides not matched to a gene: 5.

This clone was recorded a few times. The rearrangement links TRBV6-1 to TRBJ1-1; D remains ambiguous. Germline CDR1 is MNHNS and CDR2 is SASEGT. The V end was cut by 3 bases, the J end by 11 bases, with 13 bases between. CDR3 length: 12 amino acids. The CDR3 region is CASSEVEGTAFF. For the CDR3, the DNA is TGTGCCAGCAGTGAGGTTGAGGGTACGGCTTTCTTT.

The chain has TRBV28 and TRBJ1-1, with D unclear. Trimming removed 3 bases at V and 5 bases at J, with 4 bases between. CDR3 length equals 11 residues. The germline gives CDR1 MDHEN, CDR2 SYDVKM. The CDR3 nucleotides are TGTGCCAGCAGTTTTAGTACTGAAGCTTTCTTT. As protein: CASSFSTEAFF.

The rearrangement links TRBV7-2 to TRBJ1-1; D remains unclear. The germline gives CDR1 SGHTA, CDR2 FQGNSA. This CDR3 comprises 11 residues. Trimming stripped 3 bases from V and 8 bases from J, with 7 bases between. The CDR3 nucleotides are TGTGCCAGCAGCTTTAGTTTCGAAGCTTTCTTT. It translates to CASSFSFEAFF.

The V gene is TRBV10-2, the J gene TRBJ2-1; 9 positions match TRBD2. The CDR3 spans 18 residues. V trimming: 5 bases; J trimming: 1 base; junction bases outside the gene matches: 12. Germline values: CDR1 WSHSY, CDR2 SAAADI. CDR3 sequence (DNA): TGCGCCAGCAGTAGGTTGGCTAGCGGGATGGGTTCCTACAATGAGCAGTTCTTC. Translated: CASSRLASGMGSYNEQFF.

This chain uses TRBV28 with TRBJ2-7; D is unresolved. The CDR3 runs to 12 residues. Trimming left V 4 bases short and J 0 bases short, with 4 bases between. CDR1 is MDHEN, CDR2 SYDVKM, per germline. The CDR3: CASSYSSYEQYF. CDR3 sequence (DNA): TGTGCCAGCAGTTACAGCTCCTACGAGCAGTACTTC.

The gene calls are TRBV5-1 and TRBJ1-1, with D possibly TRBD1 on 6 matching bases. The germline V and J ends were trimmed by 5 bases and 1 base, with 15 bases remaining between them. CDR3 length: 15 residues. Looked up from germline, CDR1 is SGHRS and CDR2 is YFSETQ. Here the CDR3 reads CASSSRGQQNTEAFF. In DNA form, the CDR3 reads TGCGCCAGCAGTTCCAGGGGACAACAGAACACTGAAGCTTTCTTT.

This clone was seen a handful of times. V and J are TRBV5-6 and TRBJ2-7, with 9 positions matching TRBD2. Germline V gene sequence: CDR1 SGHDT, CDR2 YYEEEE. The junction had 11 bases not matched to a gene; V was cut back by 4 bases and J by 6 bases. The CDR3 has 15 residues. CDR3 region: CASSRKGLAIPEQYV. The CDR3 DNA is TGTGCCAGCAGCCGAAAGGGACTAGCCATTCCCGAGCAGTACGTC.

V is TRBV7-2 and J is TRBJ2-5, with TRBD2 matching over 8 bases. The CDR3 contains 15 residues. Germline CDR1 SGHTA, CDR2 FQGNSA. Unmatched junction bases numbered 6, after V lost 5 bases and J lost 1 base. The DNA for the CDR3 is TGTGCCAGCAGCCGTACCGGGACTAGCCAAGAGACCCAGTACTTC. This sequence encodes CASSRTGTSQETQYF.

Turning to this clone: In the same sample, other DNA sequences code for this CDR3. The chain recombines TRBV25-1 with TRBJ2-1; TRBD2 matches at 11 bases. V was clipped by 5 bases and J by 7 bases; unmatched bases: 7. CDR3 size: 15 residues. Germline V gene data show CDR1 as MGHDK and CDR2 as SYGVNS. The CDR3 bases are TGTGCCAGCAGTTTTGGTCTAGCGGGAGGAAATGAGCAGTTCTTC. Amino acid sequence: CASSFGLAGGNEQFF. Full variable domain (missing parts from reference TRBV25-1 and TRBJ2-1): EADIYQTPRYLVIGTGKKITLECSQTMGHDKMYWYQQDPGMELHLIHYSYGVNSTEKGDLSSESTVSRIRTEHFPLTLESARPSHTSQYLCASSFGLAGGNEQFFGPGTRLTVL.